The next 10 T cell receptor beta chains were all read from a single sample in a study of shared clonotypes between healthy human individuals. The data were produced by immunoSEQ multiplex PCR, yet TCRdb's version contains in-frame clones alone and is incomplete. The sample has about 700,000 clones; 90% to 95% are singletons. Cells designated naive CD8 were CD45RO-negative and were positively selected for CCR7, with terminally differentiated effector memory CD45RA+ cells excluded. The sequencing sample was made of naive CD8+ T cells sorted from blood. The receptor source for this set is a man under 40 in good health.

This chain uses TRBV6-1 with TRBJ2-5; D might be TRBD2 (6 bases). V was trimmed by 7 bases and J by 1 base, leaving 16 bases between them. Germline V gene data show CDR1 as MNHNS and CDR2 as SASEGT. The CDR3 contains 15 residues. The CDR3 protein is CASKATRAIQETQYF. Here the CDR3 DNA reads TGTGCCAGCAAGGCGACTAGGGCGATCCAAGAGACCCAGTACTTC.

The CDR3 nucleotides read TGTGCCAGCAGCTCCGAGGGGGGCACTGAAGCTTTCTTT. It specifies CASSSEGGTEAFF. V and J are TRBV2 and TRBJ1-1, with D perhaps matching TRBD1 (6 bases). V was trimmed by 6 bases and J by 4 bases, leaving 12 bases between them. The CDR3 has 13 amino acids. CDR1 and CDR2 from the germline V gene are SNHLY and FYNNEI.

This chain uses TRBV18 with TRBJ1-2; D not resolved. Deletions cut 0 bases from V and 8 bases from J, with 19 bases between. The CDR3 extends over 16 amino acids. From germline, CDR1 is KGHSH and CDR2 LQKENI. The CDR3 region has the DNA TGTGCCAGCTCACCACCGAGCGTAGGGATGAGACAAGGCTACACCTTC. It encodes CASSPPSVGMRQGYTF.

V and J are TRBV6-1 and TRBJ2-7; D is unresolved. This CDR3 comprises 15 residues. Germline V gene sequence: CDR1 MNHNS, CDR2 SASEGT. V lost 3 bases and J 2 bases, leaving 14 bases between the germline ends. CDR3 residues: CASSDYTRWTYEQYF. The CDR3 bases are TGTGCCAGCAGTGACTATACCAGGTGGACCTACGAGCAGTACTTC.

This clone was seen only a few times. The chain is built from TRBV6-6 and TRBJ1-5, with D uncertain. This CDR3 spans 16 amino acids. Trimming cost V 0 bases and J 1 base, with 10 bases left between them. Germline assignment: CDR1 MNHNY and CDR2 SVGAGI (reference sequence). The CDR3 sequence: CASSYSPGESNQPQHF. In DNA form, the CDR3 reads TGTGCCAGCAGTTACTCTCCCGGGGAGAGCAATCAGCCCCAGCATTTT.

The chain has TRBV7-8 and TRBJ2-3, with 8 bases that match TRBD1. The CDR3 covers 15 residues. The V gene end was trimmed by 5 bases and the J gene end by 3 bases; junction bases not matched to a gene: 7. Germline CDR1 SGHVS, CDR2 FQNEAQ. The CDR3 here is CASSPQTGATDTQYF. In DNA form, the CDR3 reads TGTGCCAGCAGCCCTCAGACAGGGGCTACAGATACGCAGTATTTT.

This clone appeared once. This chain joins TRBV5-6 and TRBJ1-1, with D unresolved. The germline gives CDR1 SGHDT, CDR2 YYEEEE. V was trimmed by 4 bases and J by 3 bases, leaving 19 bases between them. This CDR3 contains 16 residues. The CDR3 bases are TGTGCCAGCAGCGGAACAATTAAATTCCCGGACACTGAAGCTTTCTTT. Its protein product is CASSGTIKFPDTEAFF.

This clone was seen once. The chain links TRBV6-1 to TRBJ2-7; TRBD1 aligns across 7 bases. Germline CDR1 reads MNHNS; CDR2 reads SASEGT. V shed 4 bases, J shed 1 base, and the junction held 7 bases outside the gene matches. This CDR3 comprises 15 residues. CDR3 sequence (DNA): TGTGCCAGCAGTGTCTCGACAGGGCCATCCTACGAGCAGTACTTC. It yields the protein CASSVSTGPSYEQYF.

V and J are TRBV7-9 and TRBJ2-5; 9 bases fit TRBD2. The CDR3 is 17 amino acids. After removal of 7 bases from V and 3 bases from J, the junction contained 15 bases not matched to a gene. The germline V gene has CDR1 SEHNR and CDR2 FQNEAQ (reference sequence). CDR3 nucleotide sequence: TGTGCCAGCAACGCGGGAGGTCTAGCGGGGATGAAAGAGACCCAGTACTTC. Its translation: CASNAGGLAGMKETQYF.

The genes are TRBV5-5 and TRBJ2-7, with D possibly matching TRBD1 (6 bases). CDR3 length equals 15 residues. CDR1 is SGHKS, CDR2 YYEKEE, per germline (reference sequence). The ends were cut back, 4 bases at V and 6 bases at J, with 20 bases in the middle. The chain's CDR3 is CASSLSTGGPREQYF. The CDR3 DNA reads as TGTGCCAGCAGCCTCTCGACAGGAGGACCCCGCGAGCAGTACTTC.